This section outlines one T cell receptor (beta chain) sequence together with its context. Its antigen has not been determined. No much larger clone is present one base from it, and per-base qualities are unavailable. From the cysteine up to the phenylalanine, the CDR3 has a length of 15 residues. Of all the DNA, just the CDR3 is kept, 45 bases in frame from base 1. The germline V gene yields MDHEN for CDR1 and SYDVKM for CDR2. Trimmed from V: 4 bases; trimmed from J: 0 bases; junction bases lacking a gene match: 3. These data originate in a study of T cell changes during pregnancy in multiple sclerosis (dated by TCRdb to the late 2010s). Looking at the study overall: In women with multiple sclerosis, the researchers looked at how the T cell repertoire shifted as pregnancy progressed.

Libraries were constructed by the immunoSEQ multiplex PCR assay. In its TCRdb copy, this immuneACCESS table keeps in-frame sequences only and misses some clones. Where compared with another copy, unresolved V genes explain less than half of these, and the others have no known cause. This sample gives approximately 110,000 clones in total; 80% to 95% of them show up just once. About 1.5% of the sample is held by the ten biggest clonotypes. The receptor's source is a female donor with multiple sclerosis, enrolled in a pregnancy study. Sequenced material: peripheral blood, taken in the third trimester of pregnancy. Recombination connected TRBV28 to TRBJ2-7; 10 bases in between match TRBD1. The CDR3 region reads CASSSDRGLSYEQYF. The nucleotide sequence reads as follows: TGTGCCAGCAGTTCCGACAGGGGGCTCTCCTACGAGCAGTACTTC.